This entry describes one T cell receptor (beta chain). The data derive from a study of blood T cell repertoires in COVID-19. Study-wide context: PBMCs, B-cell-depleted T cells, or T cells provided the cDNA or gDNA that made up the material.

The CDR3 extends over 15 amino acids. V was shortened by 4 bases and J by 1 base, with 13 bases between the two germline ends. The germline gives CDR1 MDHEN, CDR2 SYDVKM. The data were produced by immunoSEQ multiplex PCR, yet TCRdb's version contains in-frame clones alone and is incomplete. The data hold 130,000 to 150,000 clones, with 84% observed a single time. The sample comprised PBMCs or T cells enriched from blood (not recorded which). V and J are TRBV28 and TRBJ2-5, with D possibly TRBD2 on 6 matching bases. This clonotype was sampled from a man aged 35 to 55 with acute COVID-19. CDR3 sequence: CASSSPGLLQETQYF. CDR3 nucleotides: TGTGCCAGCAGTTCCCCGGGACTCCTCCAAGAGACCCAGTACTTC.